This T cell receptor (beta chain) was recorded in a study of neurological immune-mediated disorders. Overall study findings and caveats: No CDR3 amino acid sequences recurred among expanded clones across subjects, suggesting private repertoires in all groups.

The authors made cDNA by 5'RACE with 10-nucleotide random UMIs. TCRdb re-called the 5' RACE reads through MiXCR, storing one row per CDR3 protein. The data hold about 60,000 distinct CDR3 sequences, with more than 8% observed a single time. In its sample, this clonotype was seen many times. Its antigen is undetermined. The sample's time point: longitudinal time-point 2. The group of healthy controls was made up of people who were blood bank volunteers in Maryland, USA. The germline V gene encodes CDR1 SGHRS and CDR2 YFSETQ. Trimming stripped 4 bases from V and 2 bases from J, with 13 bases between. The CDR3 covers 15 residues.

What was sequenced was PBMCs. The chain links TRBV5-1 to TRBJ2-1; D tentatively fits TRBD1 or TRBD2 (6 bases each). This clonotype was sampled from a man aged 25-45 years in good health. DNA for the CDR3: TGCGCCAGCAGCCCGGAGGGGGGACCCTACAATGAGCAGTTCTTC. The encoded protein is CASSPEGGPYNEQFF.